Sequencing of this TCR beta chain was carried out in a study of OX40 agonist ivuxolimab in advanced cancers. Study details: The diagnoses of dose-escalation patients were hepatocellular carcinoma, melanoma, renal cell or head and neck cancer.

The data were produced by immunoSEQ multiplex PCR, yet TCRdb's version contains in-frame clones alone and is incomplete. The sample lists about 12,000 clones, approximately 80% seen once, with around 27% in the top ten. The sequencing here drew on CD4+ or CD8+ T cells sorted from blood, taken in a trial of the OX40 agonist ivuxolimab. The sequence derives from an adult with an advanced solid tumor such as melanoma, head and neck, liver or kidney cancer.

The CDR3 reads CASSLARTGTHEQYF. CDR3 nucleotides: TGTGCCAGCAGCTTAGCCCGGACAGGGACCCACGAGCAGTACTTC. This chain uses TRBV7-9 with TRBJ2-7, with 8 bases lining up with TRBD1. In germline, CDR1 is SEHNR, CDR2 FQNEAQ (reference sequence). The CDR3 spans 15 residues. Losses at the gene ends were 0 bases for V and 5 bases for J; bases not matched to a gene: 6.